The clone carrying this T cell receptor (beta chain) was seen at least ten times. The CDR3 consists of 14 residues. Germline CDR1 is SGHTA and CDR2 is FQGNSA. With 2 bases removed from V and 2 bases from J, the gap between germline ends came to 10 bases. The data belong to a study of glioma-infiltrating T cells. Using RNA template, CDR3s of TCR alpha and beta were amplified with iRepertoire arm-PCR. MiXCR, run by TCRdb on the multiplex PCR reads, gives a single entry per CDR3 protein. The data contain about 400,000 distinct CDR3 sequences, 41% of them singletons. The sample taken for sequencing was glioma tissue, nonneoplastic brain tissue, or PBMCs (not recorded which). The genes are TRBV7-2 and TRBJ2-7; D is perhaps TRBD1 (6 bases). This TCR was recovered from a human donor with low-grade glioma or glioblastoma, undergoing nonglioma brain surgery, or in good health (not recorded which). CDR3 in amino acids: CASSLQGNAYEQYF. The CDR3 nucleotides read TGTGCCAGCAGCTTACAGGGGAACGCCTACGAGCAGTACTTC.